This T cell receptor beta chain was recorded in a study of CD8 T cells in Susac syndrome. About 0.45 to 1 ug RNA was reverse transcribed with random hexamers. Coverage of TCR beta CDR3 amplification by immunoSEQ multiplex PCR extended to 54 Vbeta and 13 Jbeta. MiXCR, applied by TCRdb to the immunoSEQ multiplex PCR reads, yields one record per CDR3 protein. The sample contains tens of thousands of distinct CDR3 sequences, about 94% of which appear only once. TCR beta sequences were obtained from blood CD8+ and CD4+ T cells. The multiple sclerosis controls were treatment-naive patients with relapsing-remitting disease that was stable or active. Negative isolation yielded CD4+ and CD8+ T cells, and FACS enriched TEMRA cells. The germline CDR1 and CDR2 sequences are MNHNY and SVGAGI (reference sequence). The CDR3 extends over 13 amino acids. V shed 6 bases and J shed 8 bases, with 13 bases lying between them.

The clonotype was recovered from a human donor with multiple sclerosis. The rearrangement joins TRBV6-6 to TRBJ1-4; D might be TRBD1 (6 bases). Sequenced sample: CD8+ T cells from PBMCs. The CDR3 loop reads CASRTGFREKLFF. The DNA for the CDR3 is TGTGCCAGCAGGACAGGCTTTCGGGAAAAACTGTTTTTT.